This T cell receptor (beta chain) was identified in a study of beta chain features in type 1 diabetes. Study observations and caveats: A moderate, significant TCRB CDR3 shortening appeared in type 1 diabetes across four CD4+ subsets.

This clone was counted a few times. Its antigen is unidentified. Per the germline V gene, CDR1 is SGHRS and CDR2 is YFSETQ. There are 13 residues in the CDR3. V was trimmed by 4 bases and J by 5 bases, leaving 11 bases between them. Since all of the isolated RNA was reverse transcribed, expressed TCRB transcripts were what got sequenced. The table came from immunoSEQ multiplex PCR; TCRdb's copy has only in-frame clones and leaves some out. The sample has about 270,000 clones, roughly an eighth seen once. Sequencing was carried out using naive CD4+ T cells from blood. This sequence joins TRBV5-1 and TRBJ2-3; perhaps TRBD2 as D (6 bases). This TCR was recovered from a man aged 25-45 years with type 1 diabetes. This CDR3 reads CASSREWKDTQYF. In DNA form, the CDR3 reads TGCGCCAGCAGCCGGGAGTGGAAAGATACGCAGTATTTT.